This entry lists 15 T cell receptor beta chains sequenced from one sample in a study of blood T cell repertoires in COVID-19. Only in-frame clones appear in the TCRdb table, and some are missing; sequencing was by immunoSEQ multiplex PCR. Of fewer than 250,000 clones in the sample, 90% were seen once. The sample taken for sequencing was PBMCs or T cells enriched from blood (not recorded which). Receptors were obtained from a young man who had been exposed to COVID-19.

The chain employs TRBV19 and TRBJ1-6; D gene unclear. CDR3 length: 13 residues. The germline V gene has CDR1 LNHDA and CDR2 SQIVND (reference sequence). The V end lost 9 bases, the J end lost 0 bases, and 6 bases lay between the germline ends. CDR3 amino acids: CASGSSYNSPLHF. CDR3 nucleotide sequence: TGTGCCAGCGGGAGCTCCTATAATTCACCCCTCCACTTT. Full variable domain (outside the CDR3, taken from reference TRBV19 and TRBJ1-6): DGGITQSPKYLFRKEGQNVTLSCEQNLNHDAMYWYRQDPGQGLRLIYYSQIVNDFQKGDIAEGYSVSREKKESFPLTVTSAQKNPTAFYLCASGSSYNSPLHFGNGTRLTVT.

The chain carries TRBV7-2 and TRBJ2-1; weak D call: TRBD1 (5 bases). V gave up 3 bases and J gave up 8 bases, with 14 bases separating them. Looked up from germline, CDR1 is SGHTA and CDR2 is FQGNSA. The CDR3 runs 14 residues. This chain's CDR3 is CASSFGLGVDEQFF. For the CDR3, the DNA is TGTGCCAGCAGCTTTGGTTTAGGGGTTGATGAGCAGTTCTTC.

The CDR3 sequence: CASRPSGGAYEQYF. For the CDR3, the DNA is TGTGCCAGCAGACCTAGCGGGGGGGCCTACGAGCAGTACTTC. The V and J genes are TRBV11-2 and TRBJ2-7, with 12 bases that match TRBD2. V lost 6 bases, J lost 2 bases, and 2 bases stayed unmatched. In germline, CDR1 is SGHAT, CDR2 FQNNGV. The CDR3 is made up of 14 amino acids.

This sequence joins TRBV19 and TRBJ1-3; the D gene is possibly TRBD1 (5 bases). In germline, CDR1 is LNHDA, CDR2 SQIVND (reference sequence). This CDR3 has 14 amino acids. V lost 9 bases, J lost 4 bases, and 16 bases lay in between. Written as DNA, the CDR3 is TGTGCCAGCCAAGAAGGGGCAAGGGGAAACACCATATATTTT. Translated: CASQEGARGNTIYF.

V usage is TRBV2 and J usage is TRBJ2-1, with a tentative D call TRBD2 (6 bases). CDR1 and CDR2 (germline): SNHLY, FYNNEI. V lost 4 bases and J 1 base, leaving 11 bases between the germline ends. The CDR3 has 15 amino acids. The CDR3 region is CASSVEAGSYNEQFF. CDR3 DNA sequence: TGTGCCAGCAGTGTAGAGGCGGGGTCCTACAATGAGCAGTTCTTC.

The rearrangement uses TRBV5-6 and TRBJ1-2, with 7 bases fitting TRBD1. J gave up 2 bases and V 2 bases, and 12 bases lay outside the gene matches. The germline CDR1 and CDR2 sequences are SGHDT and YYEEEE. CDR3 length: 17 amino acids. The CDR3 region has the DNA TGTGCCAGCAGCTTTGGGCATCGTTCGGACAGGAACTATGGCTACACCTTC. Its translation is CASSFGHRSDRNYGYTF.

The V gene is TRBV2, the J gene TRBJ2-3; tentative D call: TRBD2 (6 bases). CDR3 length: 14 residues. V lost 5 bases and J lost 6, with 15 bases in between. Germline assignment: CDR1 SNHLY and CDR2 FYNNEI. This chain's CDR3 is CASSSGLSWDTQYF. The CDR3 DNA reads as TGTGCCAGCAGTAGTGGACTATCCTGGGATACGCAGTATTTT. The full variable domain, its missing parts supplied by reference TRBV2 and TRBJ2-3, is EPEVTQTPSHQVTQMGQEVILRCVPISNHLYFYWYRQILGQKVEFLVSFYNNEISEKSEIFDDQFSVERPDGSNFTLKIRSTKLEDSAMYFCASSSGLSWDTQYFGPGTRLTVL.

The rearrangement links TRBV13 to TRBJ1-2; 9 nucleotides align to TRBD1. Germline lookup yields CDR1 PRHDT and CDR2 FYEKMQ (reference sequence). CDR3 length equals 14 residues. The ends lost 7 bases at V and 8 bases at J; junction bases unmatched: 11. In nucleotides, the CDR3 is TGTGCCAGCATCACAGGGGGCCGCTCGCGGGGCTACACCTTC. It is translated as CASITGGRSRGYTF.

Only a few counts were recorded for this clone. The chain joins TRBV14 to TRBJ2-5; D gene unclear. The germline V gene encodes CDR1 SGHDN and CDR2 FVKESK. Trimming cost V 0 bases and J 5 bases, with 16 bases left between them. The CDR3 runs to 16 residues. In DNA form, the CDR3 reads TGTGCCAGCAGCCAAGAGGCCCCGCCCGCGAGGGAGACCCAGTACTTC. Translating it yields CASSQEAPPARETQYF.

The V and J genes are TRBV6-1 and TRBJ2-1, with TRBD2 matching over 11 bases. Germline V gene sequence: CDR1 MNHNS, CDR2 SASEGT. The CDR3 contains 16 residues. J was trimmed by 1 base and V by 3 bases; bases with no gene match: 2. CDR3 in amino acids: CASSDLAGGSYNEQFF. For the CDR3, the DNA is TGTGCCAGCAGTGACCTAGCGGGGGGATCCTACAATGAGCAGTTCTTC.

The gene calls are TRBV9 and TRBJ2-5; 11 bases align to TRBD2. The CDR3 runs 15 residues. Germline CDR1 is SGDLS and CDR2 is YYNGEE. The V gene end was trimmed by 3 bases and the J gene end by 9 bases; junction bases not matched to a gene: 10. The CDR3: CASSADVAGGPPQYF. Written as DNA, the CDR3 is TGTGCCAGCAGCGCCGACGTAGCGGGGGGGCCACCCCAGTACTTC.

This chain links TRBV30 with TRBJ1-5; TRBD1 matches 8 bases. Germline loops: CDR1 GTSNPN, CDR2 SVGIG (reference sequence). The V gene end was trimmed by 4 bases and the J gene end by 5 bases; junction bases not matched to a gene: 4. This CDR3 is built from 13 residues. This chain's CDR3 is CAWNSDRDQPQHF. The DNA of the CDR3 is TGTGCCTGGAACTCGGACAGGGATCAGCCCCAGCATTTT.

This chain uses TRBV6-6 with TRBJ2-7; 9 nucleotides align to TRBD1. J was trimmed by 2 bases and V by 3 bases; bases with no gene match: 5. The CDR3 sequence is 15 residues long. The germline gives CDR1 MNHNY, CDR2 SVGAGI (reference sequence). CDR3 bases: TGTGCCAGCAGTTATAAACGGGACAGGGCCTACGAGCAGTACTTC. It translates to CASSYKRDRAYEQYF.

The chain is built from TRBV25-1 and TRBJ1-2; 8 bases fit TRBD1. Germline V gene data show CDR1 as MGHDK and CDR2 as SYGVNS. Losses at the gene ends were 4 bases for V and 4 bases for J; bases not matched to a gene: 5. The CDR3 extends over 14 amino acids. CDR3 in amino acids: CASSVLGQGYGYTF. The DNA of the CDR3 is TGTGCCAGCAGTGTCCTTGGACAGGGCTATGGCTACACCTTC.

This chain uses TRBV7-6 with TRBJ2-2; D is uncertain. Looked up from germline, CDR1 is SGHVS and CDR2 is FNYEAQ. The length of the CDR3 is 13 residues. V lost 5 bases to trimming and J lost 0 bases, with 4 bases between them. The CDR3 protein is CASSPSNTGELFF. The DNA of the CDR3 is TGTGCCAGCAGCCCATCGAACACCGGGGAGCTGTTTTTT.